This TCR beta chain was captured in a study of human T cells and chemical hapten exposure. Whole-study context: Throughout a study of approximately 25 weeks, patients underwent weekly scalp administration of diphenylcyclopropenone doses. Variability of per-sample TCR yields stemmed mainly from small differences in pooled library volume.

As to time point: patch test 1, 2 weeks after DPC sensitization. Described treatment: therapeutic diphenylcyclopropenone sensitization with weekly scalp DPC. Patch tests were applied only after blood draws. The library tagged individual cDNA molecules with unique molecular identifiers. TCRdb analysed the RACE reads with MiXCR anew, one entry per CDR3 protein. The sample lists just over 80,000 distinct CDR3 sequences, roughly 10% seen once, with 3.5% to 4.5% in the top ten. Trimming removed 7 bases at V and 5 bases at J, with 15 bases between. CDR1 and CDR2 (germline): MNHNS, SASEGT. The CDR3 length is 14 residues.

This TCR was sampled from a woman in her forties or fifties with alopecia areata. Some clones in this sample may be carry-over from other donors' samples. V gene TRBV6-1 combines with J gene TRBJ1-5; tentatively, D is TRBD1 (6 bases). Material: whole blood, obtained in connection with sensitization to the hapten diphenylcyclopropenone (DPC). CDR3 in DNA: TGTGCCAGCACCGATTGGGCAGGGGATCAGCCCCAGCATTTT. It encodes CASTDWAGDQPQHF.